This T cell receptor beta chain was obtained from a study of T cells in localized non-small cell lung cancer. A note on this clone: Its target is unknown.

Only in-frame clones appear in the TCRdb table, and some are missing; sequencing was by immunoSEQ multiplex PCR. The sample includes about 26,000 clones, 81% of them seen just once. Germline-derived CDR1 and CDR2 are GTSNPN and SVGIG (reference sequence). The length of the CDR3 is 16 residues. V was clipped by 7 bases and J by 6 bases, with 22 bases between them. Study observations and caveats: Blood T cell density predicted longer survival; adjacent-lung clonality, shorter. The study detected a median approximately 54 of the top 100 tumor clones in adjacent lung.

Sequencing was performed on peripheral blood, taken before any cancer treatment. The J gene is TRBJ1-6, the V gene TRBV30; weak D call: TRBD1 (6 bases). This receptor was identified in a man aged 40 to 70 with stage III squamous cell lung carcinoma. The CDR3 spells CASGWGPGTTNSPLHF. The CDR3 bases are TGTGCCTCCGGGTGGGGCCCCGGGACAACTAATTCACCCCTCCACTTT.